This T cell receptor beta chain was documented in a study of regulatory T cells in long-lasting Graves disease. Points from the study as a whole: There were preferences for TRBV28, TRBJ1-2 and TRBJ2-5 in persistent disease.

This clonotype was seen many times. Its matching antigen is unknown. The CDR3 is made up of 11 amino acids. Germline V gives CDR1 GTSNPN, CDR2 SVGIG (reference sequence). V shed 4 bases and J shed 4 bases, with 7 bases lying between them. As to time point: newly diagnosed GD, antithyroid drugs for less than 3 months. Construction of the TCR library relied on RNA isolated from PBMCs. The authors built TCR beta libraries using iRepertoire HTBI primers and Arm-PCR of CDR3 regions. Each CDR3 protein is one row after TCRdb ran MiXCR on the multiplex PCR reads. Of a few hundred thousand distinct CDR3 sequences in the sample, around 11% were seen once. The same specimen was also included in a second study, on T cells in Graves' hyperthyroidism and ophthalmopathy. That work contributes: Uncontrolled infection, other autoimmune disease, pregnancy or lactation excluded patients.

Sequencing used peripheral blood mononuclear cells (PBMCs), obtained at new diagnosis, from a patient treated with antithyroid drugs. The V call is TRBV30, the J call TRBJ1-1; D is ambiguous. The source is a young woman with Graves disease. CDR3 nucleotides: TGTGCCTGGACAAGGAGCACTGAAGCTTTCTTT. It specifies CAWTRSTEAFF. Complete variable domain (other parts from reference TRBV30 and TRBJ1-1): SQTIHQWPATLVQPVGSPLSLECTVEGTSNPNLYWYRQAAGRGLQLLFYSVGIGQISSEVPQNLSASRPQDRQFILSSKKLLLSDSGFYLCAWTRSTEAFFGQGTRLTVV.